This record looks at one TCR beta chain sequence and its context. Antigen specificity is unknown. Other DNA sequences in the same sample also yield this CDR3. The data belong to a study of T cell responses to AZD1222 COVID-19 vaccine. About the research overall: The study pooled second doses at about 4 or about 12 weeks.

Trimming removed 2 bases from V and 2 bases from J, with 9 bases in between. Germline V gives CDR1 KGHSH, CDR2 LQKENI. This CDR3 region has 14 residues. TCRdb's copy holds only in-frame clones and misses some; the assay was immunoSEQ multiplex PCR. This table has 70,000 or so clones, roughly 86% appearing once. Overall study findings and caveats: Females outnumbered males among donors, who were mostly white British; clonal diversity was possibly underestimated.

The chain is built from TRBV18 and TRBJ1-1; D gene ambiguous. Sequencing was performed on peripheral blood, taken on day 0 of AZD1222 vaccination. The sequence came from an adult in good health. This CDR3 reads CASSPIPRNTEAFF. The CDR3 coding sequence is TGTGCCAGCTCACCAATTCCCAGAAACACTGAAGCTTTCTTT.